These T cell receptor beta chains were read from a single sample in a study of T cell repertoires in aging, cancer and after chemotherapy. TCRdb itself ran the multiplex PCR reads through MiXCR, one entry per CDR3 protein. Here the sample spans around 5,800 distinct CDR3 sequences, over 20% being singletons. Source material: blood. The receptors stem from a human donor with a blood cancer. Each CDR3 is given with its conserved first and last residue. D genes are given only for firm matches. Size is stated for part of the rows, as once, few or many counts, or as a class when the clone is expanded.

>TRBJ1-1|medium-sized|TRBD1|TRBV30
CAWSNRGDTEAFF
TGTGCCTGGTCTAACAGGGGTGACACTGAAGCTTTCTTT
>TRBJ2-7|medium-sized|NA|TRBV29-1
CSVDRGGRALQYF
TGCAGCGTTGACCGGGGTGGCAGGGCCTTGCAGTACTTC
>TRBJ1-2|medium-sized|NA|TRBV6-5
CASSYSGGGGYTF
TGTGCCAGCAGTTACTCAGGGGGAGGAGGCTACACCTTC
>TRBJ2-2|few|NA|TRBV24-1
CATRSRNTGELFF
TGTGCCACACGGTCGCGGAACACCGGGGAGCTGTTTTTT
>TRBJ1-6|NA|NA|TRBV5-6
CASSLGAEYKSPLHF
TGCGCCAGCAGCTTGGGGGCCGAGTATAAATCACCCCTCCACTTT
>TRBJ2-5|medium-sized|NA|TRBV11-1
CASSSRTRETQYF
TGTGCCAGCAGCTCCCGGACCCGGGAGACCCAGTACTTC
>TRBJ2-1|medium-sized|NA|TRBV12-3/TRBV12-4
CASSPQQGGGDNEQFF
TGTGCCAGCAGTCCCCAACAGGGGGGGGGTGACAATGAGCAGTTCTTC
>TRBJ2-1|NA|NA|TRBV5-1
CASSGGSSYNEQFF
TGCGCCAGCAGCGGGGGGAGCTCCTACAATGAGCAGTTCTTC
>TRBJ2-1|few|NA|TRBV5-1
CASSFHRGGEQFF
TGCGCCAGCAGCTTCCACAGGGGAGGTGAGCAGTTCTTC
>TRBJ2-7|few|NA|TRBV10-1
CASSESRTYEQYF
TGCGCCAGCAGTGAGTCGCGCACCTACGAGCAGTACTTC
>TRBJ2-1|NA|TRBD2|TRBV30
CACNDLGLAGLSSYNEQFF
TGTGCCTGTAACGACCTGGGACTAGCGGGTCTTAGCTCCTACAATGAGCAGTTCTTC
>TRBJ2-5|NA|NA|TRBV12-3/TRBV12-4
CASSSPAGETQYF
TGTGCCAGCAGCTCTCCGGCAGGGGAGACCCAGTACTTC
>TRBJ2-5|NA|NA|TRBV10-2
CASTESPQETQYF
TGCGCCAGCACGGAATCCCCCCAAGAGACCCAGTACTTC
>TRBJ2-2|medium-sized|NA|TRBV20-1
CSAREVGSGELFF
TGCAGTGCTAGGGAGGTGGGATCCGGGGAGCTGTTTTTT
>TRBJ2-4|NA|NA|TRBV10-2
CASRGGDIRLAKNIQYF
TGCGCCAGCAGGGGGGGGGACATTCGGTTAGCCAAAAACATTCAGTACTTC
>TRBJ2-1|medium-sized|NA|TRBV15
CATRDSYNEQFF
TGTGCCACGCGGGACAGTTACAATGAGCAGTTCTTC
>TRBJ2-7|NA|TRBD1|TRBV27
CASSLYGPGQGLYEQYF
TGTGCCAGCAGTTTATACGGACCGGGACAGGGACTCTACGAGCAGTACTTC
>TRBJ2-3|medium-sized|TRBD1|TRBV27
CASRPGQGLTDTQYF
TGTGCCAGCAGGCCGGGACAGGGTTTGACAGATACGCAGTATTTT
>TRBJ2-1|medium-sized|NA|TRBV30
CAWSEASKAYNEQFF
TGTGCCTGGAGTGAAGCTAGCAAGGCCTACAATGAGCAGTTCTTC
>TRBJ2-1|few|TRBD2|TRBV7-2
CASSLPSGEYNEQFF
TGTGCCAGCAGCTTACCTAGCGGGGAATACAATGAGCAGTTCTTC
>TRBJ1-4|medium-sized|NA|TRBV7-2
CASSFQGGEEKLFF
TGTGCCAGCAGCTTTCAAGGGGGGGAGGAAAAACTGTTTTTT
>TRBJ1-1|few|NA|TRBV20-1
CSAGGGWSNTEAFF
TGCAGTGCTGGGGGGGGCTGGTCAAACACTGAAGCTTTCTTT
>TRBJ2-3|medium-sized|TRBD2|TRBV27
CASSLRAGGYLSTDTQYF
TGTGCCAGCAGTTTGAGAGCGGGGGGATACCTTAGCACAGATACGCAGTATTTT
>TRBJ2-3|medium-sized|TRBD2|TRBV29-1
CSVVRGLVSGDTQYF
TGCAGCGTTGTCAGGGGACTAGTATCAGGGGATACGCAGTATTTT
>TRBJ1-1|few|NA|TRBV7-2
CASNPDGGNTEAFF
TGTGCCAGCAACCCCGATGGGGGGAACACTGAAGCTTTCTTT
>TRBJ1-5|NA|NA|TRBV28
CASTRWGNGGNQPQHF
TGTGCCAGCACCCGCTGGGGGAATGGCGGCAATCAGCCCCAGCATTTT
>TRBJ2-2|medium-sized|NA|TRBV20-1
CSARRTENSGELFF
TGCAGTGCTAGGAGGACAGAGAACAGCGGGGAGCTGTTTTTT
>TRBJ2-1|NA|TRBD2|TRBV7-3
CASSPFSGGAPYNEQFF
TGTGCCAGCAGCCCCTTTAGCGGGGGGGCCCCCTACAATGAGCAGTTCTTC
>TRBJ2-1|few|NA|TRBV24-1
CASRTPGSYNEQFF
TGTGCCTCAAGGACTCCCGGCTCCTACAATGAGCAGTTCTTC
>TRBJ1-1|few|NA|TRBV18
CASSQGRGTEAFF
TGTGCCAGCTCACAGGGTCGAGGGACTGAAGCTTTCTTT
>TRBJ1-2|medium-sized|TRBD1|TRBV6-1
CASRGRQGNYGYTF
TGTGCCAGCAGGGGTAGACAGGGAAACTATGGCTACACCTTC
>TRBJ2-2|medium-sized|NA|TRBV19
CASNRAGVNTGELFF
TGTGCCAGTAACAGGGCAGGGGTGAACACCGGGGAGCTGTTTTTT
>TRBJ2-3|medium-sized|TRBD2|TRBV5-4
CASSRTSITDTQYF
TGTGCCAGCAGCAGGACTAGCATCACAGATACGCAGTATTTT
>TRBJ1-2|few|NA|TRBV18
CASSPGSTGFEGYTF
TGTGCCAGCTCACCAGGGTCGACCGGATTTGAGGGCTACACCTTC
>TRBJ1-2|NA|NA|TRBV12-3/TRBV12-4
CASSPKDTNYGYTF
TGTGCCAGCAGTCCTAAGGACACCAATTATGGCTACACCTTC
>TRBJ2-3|few|NA|TRBV20-1
CSHIPPDREVTDTQYF
TGCAGCCATATTCCCCCCGACAGGGAGGTGACAGATACGCAGTATTTT
>TRBJ2-1|NA|TRBD2|TRBV10-3
CVISAVGAGYNEQFF
TGTGTCATCAGTGCAGTGGGAGCGGGATACAATGAGCAGTTCTTC
>TRBJ2-5|medium-sized|NA|TRBV19
CASSKLLRETQYF
TGTGCCAGTAGTAAGTTACTTAGGGAGACCCAGTACTTC
>TRBJ2-6|large|NA|TRBV29-1
CSVEGSGANVLTF
TGCAGCGTTGAAGGCTCTGGGGCCAACGTCCTGACTTTC
>TRBJ2-1|few|NA|TRBV28
CASTQYGGTNEQFF
TGTGCCAGCACCCAGTATGGGGGGACGAATGAGCAGTTCTTC
>TRBJ1-1|NA|NA|TRBV20-1
CSLSSGKSPEAFF
TGCAGCCTCAGCTCGGGGAAAAGTCCTGAAGCTTTCTTT
>TRBJ2-1|medium-sized|NA|TRBV19
CASSMSGDEQFF
TGTGCCAGTAGTATGAGTGGCGATGAGCAGTTCTTC
>TRBJ1-1|NA|NA|TRBV5-1
CASSLGVNTEAFF
TGCGCCAGCAGCTTGGGAGTGAACACTGAAGCTTTCTTT
>TRBJ2-5|medium-sized|TRBD2|TRBV5-5
CASRTAGVRETQYF
TGTGCCAGCAGGACCGCGGGGGTCCGGGAGACCCAGTACTTC
>TRBJ2-1|NA|TRBD2|TRBV20-1
CSASYSGDSYNEQFF
TGCAGTGCTAGCTATAGCGGGGACTCCTACAATGAGCAGTTCTTC
>TRBJ2-3|few|TRBD2|TRBV7-9
CASSLGLAGGPTDTQYF
TGTGCCAGCAGCTTAGGGCTAGCGGGAGGGCCCACAGATACGCAGTATTTT
>TRBJ1-4|NA|TRBD1|TRBV28
CASSFLMGSGRTGANEKLFF
TGTGCCAGCAGTTTCCTTATGGGATCCGGACGGACAGGGGCTAATGAAAAACTGTTTTTT
>TRBJ1-5|NA|TRBD1|TRBV19
CASTYDRGADQPQHF
TGTGCCAGTACATATGACAGGGGAGCGGATCAGCCCCAGCATTTT
>TRBJ1-3|medium-sized|TRBD1|TRBV19
CASSPLHPRGPGNTIYF
TGTGCCAGTAGCCCACTCCACCCCAGGGGGCCTGGAAACACCATATATTTT